The 20 T cell receptor beta chains reported below all come from one sample, sequenced in a study of OX40 agonist ivuxolimab in advanced cancers. Repertoires were generated with immunoSEQ multiplex PCR, while TCRdb's copy carries only in-frame clones and drops some. The table records about 18,000 clones, roughly 71% of them present only once. Sequencing used CD4+ or CD8+ T cells sorted from blood, obtained in a trial of the OX40 agonist ivuxolimab. These receptor sequences come from an adult with an advanced solid tumor such as melanoma, head and neck, liver or kidney cancer.

The chain is built from TRBV4-3 and TRBJ1-2, with D unclear. Trimming removed 0 bases at V and 8 bases at J, with 13 bases between. The CDR3 runs 14 residues. The germline V gene has CDR1 LGHNA and CDR2 YSLEER. The CDR3 reads CASSQDFGSMGYTF. CDR3 nucleotide sequence: TGCGCCAGCAGCCAAGATTTCGGGTCGATGGGCTACACCTTC.

This clone was observed a few times. The J gene is TRBJ2-5, the V gene TRBV7-2; 8 bases map to TRBD1. V gave up 4 bases and J gave up 1 base; unmatched junction bases: 2. This CDR3 spans 14 amino acids. CDR1 is SGHTA, CDR2 FQGNSA, per germline. Here the CDR3 reads CASSSGQVQETQYF. CDR3 in DNA: TGTGCCAGCAGCTCGGGACAGGTCCAAGAGACCCAGTACTTC.

The sample holds a few counts of this clone. The rearrangement links TRBV10-1 to TRBJ2-1; 11 positions match TRBD2. This CDR3 is built from 14 residues. Per germline, CDR1 WNHNN and CDR2 SYGVQD (reference sequence). The trim removed 2 bases at V and 9 bases at J, leaving 3 bases unmatched. DNA of the CDR3: TGCGCCAGCAGTGAGACTAGCGGGAGAGGTGAGCAGTTCTTC. Protein sequence: CASSETSGRGEQFF.

V usage is TRBV9 and J usage is TRBJ1-4; tentatively, D is TRBD1 (5 bases). The CDR3 covers 16 residues. V shed 3 bases and J shed 0 bases, with 12 bases lying between them. CDR1 and CDR2 (germline): SGDLS, YYNGEE. As DNA, the CDR3 is TGTGCCAGCAGCGAATGGGAGGGGTCAACTAATGAAAAACTGTTTTTT. Encoded protein: CASSEWEGSTNEKLFF.

This sequence joins TRBV18 and TRBJ2-5; D is ambiguous. V dropped 3 bases and J dropped 2 bases, with 7 bases sitting between them. This CDR3 region has 13 residues. Germline CDR1 and CDR2: KGHSH and LQKENI. The CDR3 protein is CASSPQQQETQYF. The CDR3 DNA is TGTGCCAGCTCACCCCAACAGCAAGAGACCCAGTACTTC.

The CDR3 DNA reads TGCAGCGTTTTCGAATACGAGCAGTACTTC. Its translation is CSVFEYEQYF. The genes are TRBV29-1 and TRBJ2-5; D is unclear. The last part of the DNA fits TRBJ2-7 better; the J call may be wrong. The V gene's germline CDR1 is SQVTM and CDR2 ANQGSEA. The CDR3 covers 10 residues.

The V and J genes are TRBV6-5 and TRBJ2-7; 13 bases line up with TRBD2. V shed 5 bases and J 7 bases; nucleotides not matched to a gene: 5. The CDR3 is 14 residues long. CDR1 and CDR2 (germline): MNHEY, SVGAGI. Here the CDR3 reads CASSGGGLAGEQYF. CDR3 bases: TGTGCCAGCAGTGGGGGGGGACTAGCGGGAGAGCAGTACTTC.

The rearrangement links TRBV7-9 to TRBJ2-7; D is uncertain. V shed 2 bases and J shed 12 bases, with 5 bases lying between them. CDR1 and CDR2 (germline): SEHNR, FQNEAQ (reference sequence). The length of the CDR3 is 9 residues. This chain's CDR3 is CASSLWGYF. In DNA, the CDR3 is TGTGCCAGCAGCTTATGGGGGTACTTC.

By its share, this clone is medium-sized. The sample holds other DNA sequences that translate to the same CDR3. The chain carries TRBV10-1 and TRBJ2-2; D not resolved. Germline CDR1 reads WNHNN; CDR2 reads SYGVQD (reference sequence). The CDR3 consists of 11 residues. The V gene lost 3 bases and the J gene lost 7 bases, with 3 bases spanning the gap. The CDR3 DNA reads TGCGCCAGCAGTGATTTCGGGGAGCTGTTTTTT. The encoded protein is CASSDFGELFF.

This chain connects TRBV7-9 to TRBJ1-1; D is uncertain. Germline CDR1 is SEHNR and CDR2 is FQNEAQ (reference sequence). The CDR3 is 12 residues long. V was cut by 5 bases and J by 6 bases, with 10 bases left in between. CDR3 coding DNA: TGTGCCAGCAGCCCGGGTAGGGCTGAAGCTTTCTTT. Residues: CASSPGRAEAFF.

The chain joins TRBV4-1 to TRBJ1-1; no clear D gene. V lost 4 bases to trimming and J lost 2 bases, with 5 bases between them. Germline values: CDR1 MGHRA, CDR2 YSYEKL. The length of the CDR3 is 12 residues. In DNA form, the CDR3 reads TGCGCCAGCAGCCCGACCAACACTGAAGCTTTCTTT. Translation gives CASSPTNTEAFF.

The V and J genes are TRBV14 and TRBJ2-7; 7 nucleotides line up with TRBD2. The V gene's germline CDR1 is SGHDN and CDR2 FVKESK. The CDR3 loop spans 13 amino acids. The V gene end was trimmed by 1 base and the J gene end by 4 bases; junction bases not matched to a gene: 1. CDR3 DNA sequence: TGTGCCAGCAGCCAAGGCGGGGGATACGAGCAGTACTTC. It yields the protein CASSQGGGYEQYF.

J is TRBJ2-7 and V is TRBV4-2; a weak D match, TRBD2 (5 bases). The germline V gene has CDR1 LGHNA and CDR2 YNFKEQ. The CDR3 has 15 residues. The germline V and J ends were trimmed by 0 bases and 6 bases, with 15 bases remaining between them. CDR3 DNA: TGTGCCAGCAGCCAAGACCGGGGATCTAACCTCGAGCAGTACTTC. Protein product: CASSQDRGSNLEQYF.

The chain is built from TRBV7-9 and TRBJ1-2; D may be TRBD1 (5 bases). The length of the CDR3 is 17 residues. V was trimmed by 3 bases and J by 2 bases, leaving 19 bases between them. Looked up from germline, CDR1 is SEHNR and CDR2 is FQNEAQ (reference sequence). The CDR3, as DNA: TGTGCCAGCAGCTTGGGATGGCAGGACATACAAAACTATGGCTACACCTTC. Translating it yields CASSLGWQDIQNYGYTF.

The J gene is TRBJ1-2, the V gene TRBV19, with 7 bases lining up with TRBD1. The CDR3 is made up of 16 amino acids. Germline V lookup: CDR1 LNHDA, CDR2 SQIVND (reference sequence). Germline trimming cut 3 bases from V and 3 bases from J; bases unmatched to any gene: 10. The CDR3 here is CASSIASRGRDYGYTF. The CDR3 nucleotides are TGTGCCAGTAGTATCGCTTCAAGGGGGCGCGACTATGGCTACACCTTC. The full variable domain, with the rest looked up from reference TRBV19 and TRBJ1-2, is DGGITQSPKYLFRKEGQNVTLSCEQNLNHDAMYWYRQDPGQGLRLIYYSQIVNDFQKGDIAEGYSVSREKKESFPLTVTSAQKNPTAFYLCASSIASRGRDYGYTFGSGTRLTVV.

The V and J genes are TRBV12-1 and TRBJ1-1; TRBD1, the D gene given by the table, was not confirmed from the DNA. TRBV12-1 is a recognized pseudogene. The CDR3 spans 19 residues. CDR3 nucleotides: TGTGCCAGCAGCTTTGCAAATCGGCAGGGGAAGGGTCAGGACACTGAAGCTTTCTTT. Amino acids: CASSFANRQGKGQDTEAFF.

V and J are TRBV27 and TRBJ1-1; the D is unclear. Germline V gene sequence: CDR1 MNHEY, CDR2 SMNVEV (reference sequence). The CDR3 totals 13 residues. V dropped 5 bases and J dropped 6 bases, with 13 bases sitting between them. This chain's CDR3 is CASSGASTAEAFF. The CDR3 DNA reads as TGTGCCAGCAGTGGAGCCTCGACGGCTGAAGCTTTCTTT.

Here the CDR3 reads CASSLSGAKNIQYF. Written as DNA, the CDR3 is TGCGCCAGCAGCTTATCAGGGGCCAAAAACATTCAGTACTTC. The chain employs TRBV5-1 and TRBJ2-4, with D tentatively TRBD1 (5 bases). There are 14 residues in the CDR3. Germline lookup yields CDR1 SGHRS and CDR2 YFSETQ. Trimming took 2 bases from V and 1 from J, leaving 7 bases between them.

This clone appeared a few times. The chain recombines TRBV9 with TRBJ2-2; 7 nucleotides match TRBD1. CDR1 and CDR2 (germline): SGDLS, YYNGEE. V was clipped by 6 bases and J by 3 bases; unmatched bases: 11. The CDR3 runs to 16 residues. CDR3 DNA: TGTGCCAGCACCCCTACGGGGACAGCGTACACCGGGGAGCTGTTTTTT. Protein: CASTPTGTAYTGELFF.

This clone was seen more than once but under ten times. This chain connects TRBV23-1 to TRBJ2-3; D may be TRBD2 (5 bases). TRBV23-1 is known as an ORF, though its function is uncertain. The V gene lost 0 bases and the J gene lost 6 bases, with 10 bases spanning the gap. CDR3 length: 14 residues. The CDR3 protein is CASSQSSRRDTQYF. CDR3 coding DNA: TGCGCCAGCAGTCAATCGTCCCGGAGGGATACGCAGTATTTT.